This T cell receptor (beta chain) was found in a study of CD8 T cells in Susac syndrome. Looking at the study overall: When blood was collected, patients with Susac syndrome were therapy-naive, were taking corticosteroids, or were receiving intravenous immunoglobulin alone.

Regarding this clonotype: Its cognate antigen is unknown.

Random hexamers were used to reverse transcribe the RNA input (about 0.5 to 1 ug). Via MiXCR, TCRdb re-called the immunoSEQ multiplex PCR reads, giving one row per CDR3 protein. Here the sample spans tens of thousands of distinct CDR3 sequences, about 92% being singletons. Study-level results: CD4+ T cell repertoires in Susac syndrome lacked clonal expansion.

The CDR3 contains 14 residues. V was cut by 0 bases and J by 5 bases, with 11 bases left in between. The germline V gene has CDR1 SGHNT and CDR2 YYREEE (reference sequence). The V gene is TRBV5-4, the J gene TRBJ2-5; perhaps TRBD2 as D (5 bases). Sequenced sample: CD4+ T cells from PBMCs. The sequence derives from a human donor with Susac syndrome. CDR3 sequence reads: CASSLAGIGETQYF. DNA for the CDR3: TGTGCCAGCAGCTTGGCCGGGATAGGGGAGACCCAGTACTTC.